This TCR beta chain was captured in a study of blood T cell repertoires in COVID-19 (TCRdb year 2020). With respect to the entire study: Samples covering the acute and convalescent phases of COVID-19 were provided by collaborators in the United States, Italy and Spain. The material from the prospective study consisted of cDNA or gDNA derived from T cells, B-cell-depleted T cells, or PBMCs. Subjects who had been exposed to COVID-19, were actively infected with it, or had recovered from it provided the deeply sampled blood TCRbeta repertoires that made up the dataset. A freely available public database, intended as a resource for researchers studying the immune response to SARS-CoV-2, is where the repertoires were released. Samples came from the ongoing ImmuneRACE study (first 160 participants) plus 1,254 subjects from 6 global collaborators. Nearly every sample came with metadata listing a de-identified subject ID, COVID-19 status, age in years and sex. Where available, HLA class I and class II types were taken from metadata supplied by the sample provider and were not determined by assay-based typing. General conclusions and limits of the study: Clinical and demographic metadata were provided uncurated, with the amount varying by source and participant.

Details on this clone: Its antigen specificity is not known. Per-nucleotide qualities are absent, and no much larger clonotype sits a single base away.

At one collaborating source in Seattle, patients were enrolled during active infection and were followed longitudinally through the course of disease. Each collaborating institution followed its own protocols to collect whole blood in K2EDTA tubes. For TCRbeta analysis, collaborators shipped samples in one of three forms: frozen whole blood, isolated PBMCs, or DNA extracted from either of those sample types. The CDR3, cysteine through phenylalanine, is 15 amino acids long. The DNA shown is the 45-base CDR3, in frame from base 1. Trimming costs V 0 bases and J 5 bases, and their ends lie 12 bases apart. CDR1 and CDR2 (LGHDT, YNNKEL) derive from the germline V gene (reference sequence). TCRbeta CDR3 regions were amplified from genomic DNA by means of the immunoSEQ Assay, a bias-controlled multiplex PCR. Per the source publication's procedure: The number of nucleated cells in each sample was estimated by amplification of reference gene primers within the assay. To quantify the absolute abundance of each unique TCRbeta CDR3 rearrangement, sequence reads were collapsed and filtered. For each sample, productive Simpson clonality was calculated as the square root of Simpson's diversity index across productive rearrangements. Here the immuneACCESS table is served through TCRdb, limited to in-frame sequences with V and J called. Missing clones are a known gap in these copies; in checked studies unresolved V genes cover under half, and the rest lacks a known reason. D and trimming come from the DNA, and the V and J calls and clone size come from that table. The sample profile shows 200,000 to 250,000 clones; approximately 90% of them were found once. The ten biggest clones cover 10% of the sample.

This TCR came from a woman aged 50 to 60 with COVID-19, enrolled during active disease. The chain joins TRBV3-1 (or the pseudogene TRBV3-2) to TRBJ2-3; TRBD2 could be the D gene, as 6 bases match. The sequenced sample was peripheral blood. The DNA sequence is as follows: TGTGCCAGCAGCCAAGATGGTGGGACTGTAGATACGCAGTATTTT. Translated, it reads CASSQDGGTVDTQYF.